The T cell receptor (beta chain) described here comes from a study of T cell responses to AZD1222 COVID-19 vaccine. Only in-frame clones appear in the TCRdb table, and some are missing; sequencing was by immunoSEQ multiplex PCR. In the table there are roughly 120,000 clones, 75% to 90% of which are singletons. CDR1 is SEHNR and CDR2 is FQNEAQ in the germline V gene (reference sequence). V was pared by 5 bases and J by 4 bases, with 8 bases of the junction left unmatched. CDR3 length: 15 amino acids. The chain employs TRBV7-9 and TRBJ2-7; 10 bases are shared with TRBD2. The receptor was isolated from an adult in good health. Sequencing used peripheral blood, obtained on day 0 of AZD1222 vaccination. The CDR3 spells CASSPGSSGSYEQYF. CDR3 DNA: TGTGCCAGCAGCCCGGGGTCTAGCGGGAGTTACGAGCAGTACTTC.